The 25 T cell receptor beta chains listed next were all sequenced from one sample in a study of CD8+ T cells in alopecia areata. cDNA prepared by RNA extraction and subsequent reverse transcription served as the template for sequencing. Some clones are missing from TCRdb's copy, which holds only in-frame ones; the method was immunoSEQ multiplex PCR. The repertoire holds over 150,000 clones, with around three fifths as singletons. Sequenced sample: CD8+ T cells sorted from blood. These receptors all come from a human donor in good health.

The rearrangement links TRBV6-1 to TRBJ1-1; D not certain. This CDR3 is 14 amino acids long. Germline CDR1 and CDR2: MNHNS and SASEGT. Trimming pared 6 bases from V and 0 bases from J, leaving 11 bases between. In DNA form, the CDR3 reads TGTGCCAGCAGGCTCAAAGGGATGAACACTGAAGCTTTCTTT. Translated, it gives CASRLKGMNTEAFF.

The sample holds a few counts of this clone. The chain recombines TRBV15 with TRBJ2-6; D not certain. CDR3 length equals 15 residues. V was shortened by 5 bases and J by 0 bases, with 8 bases between the two germline ends. Germline loops: CDR1 LNHNV, CDR2 YYDKDF (reference sequence). The CDR3 loop is CATSGDNSGANVLTF. CDR3 DNA: TGTGCCACCAGCGGCGACAACTCTGGGGCCAACGTCCTGACTTTC.

There are a few counts of this clone. This chain connects TRBV6-5 to TRBJ2-7; D unresolved. The CDR3 sequence is 11 residues long. V was pared by 0 bases and J by 6 bases, with 3 bases between. The germline CDR1 and CDR2 sequences are MNHEY and SVGAGI. CDR3 bases: TGTGCCAGCAGTTACTCGACCGAGCAGTACTTC. Residues: CASSYSTEQYF.

V usage is TRBV29-1 and J usage is TRBJ1-1, with D possibly matching TRBD1 (6 bases). The CDR3 spans 13 residues. Germline lookup yields CDR1 SQVTM and CDR2 ANQGSEA. Trimming removed 7 bases at V and 5 bases at J, with 17 bases between. CDR3 sequence (DNA): TGCAGCGCCCGAGAGGGGACAAGGACTGAAGCTTTCTTT. This codes for CSAREGTRTEAFF. The variable domain in full, completed from reference TRBV29-1 and TRBJ1-1, reads SAVISQKPSRDICQRGTSLTIQCQVDSQVTMMFWYRQQPGQSLTLIATANQGSEATYESGFVIDKFPISRPNLTFSTLTVSNMSPEDSSIYLCSAREGTRTEAFFGQGTRLTVV.

This clone was observed a handful of times. The chain recombines TRBV9 with TRBJ2-7, with TRBD2 matching 11 bases. Germline trimming cut 3 bases from V and 3 bases from J; bases unmatched to any gene: 2. CDR3 length: 14 amino acids. The germline V gene encodes CDR1 SGDLS and CDR2 YYNGEE. The CDR3 loop is CASSAGTSGYEQYF. Here the CDR3 DNA reads TGTGCCAGCAGCGCAGGGACTAGCGGCTACGAGCAGTACTTC.

This clone was found a few times. The J gene is TRBJ2-6, the V gene TRBV6-6; D remains unclear. This CDR3 has 15 residues. V lost 4 bases to trimming and J lost 0 bases, with 7 bases between them. The germline V gene encodes CDR1 MNHNY and CDR2 SVGAGI (reference sequence). The CDR3 DNA sequence: TGTGCCAGCAGTTTCCTGGGCTCTGGGGCCAACGTCCTGACTTTC. This gives the protein CASSFLGSGANVLTF.

The chain couples TRBV29-1 to TRBJ1-1, with 7 bases aligning to TRBD1. V lost 7 bases and J lost 0; bases outside the gene matches: 11. Germline assignment: CDR1 SQVTM and CDR2 ANQGSEA. The CDR3 runs 15 residues. The CDR3, as DNA: TGCAGCGCCGGGACAGATACCTATATGAACACTGAAGCTTTCTTT. Protein sequence: CSAGTDTYMNTEAFF.

The V and J genes are TRBV27 and TRBJ1-1, with D possibly matching TRBD1 (6 bases). CDR3 length: 15 amino acids. CDR1 is MNHEY and CDR2 is SMNVEV in the germline V gene (reference sequence). Between the trimmed V and J ends, which lost 0 bases and 0 bases, there was a span of 8 bases. The CDR3 loop reads CASSLSGALNTEAFF. CDR3 sequence (DNA): TGTGCCAGCAGTTTATCGGGGGCACTGAACACTGAAGCTTTCTTT.

This chain connects TRBV7-2 to TRBJ2-3, with a possible D match to TRBD2 (6 bases). Germline loops: CDR1 SGHTA, CDR2 FQGNSA. V gave up 6 bases and J gave up 4 bases, with 17 bases separating them. The CDR3 covers 15 residues. This chain's CDR3 is CASRAGGRIADTQYF. CDR3 in DNA: TGTGCCAGCAGAGCCGGAGGGCGTATCGCAGATACGCAGTATTTT. The full variable domain, its missing parts supplied by reference TRBV7-2 and TRBJ2-3, is GAGVSQSPSNKVTEKGKDVELRCDPISGHTALYWYRQSLGQGLEFLIYFQGNSAPDKSGLPSDRFSAERTGGSVSTLTIQRTQQEDSAVYLCASRAGGRIADTQYFGPGTRLTVL.

The CDR3 reads CASSTGTQPQHF. CDR3 nucleotides: TGTGCCAGCAGCACAGGGACGCAGCCCCAGCATTTT. The chain joins TRBV7-9 to TRBJ1-5; weak D call: TRBD1 (6 bases). Per germline, CDR1 SEHNR and CDR2 FQNEAQ (reference sequence). Between the trimmed V and J ends, which lost 5 bases and 7 bases, there was a span of 9 bases. The CDR3 length is 12 residues.

The V gene is TRBV4-1, the J gene TRBJ2-7; 11 positions agree with TRBD1. The CDR3 is 15 residues long. Germline V gene sequence: CDR1 MGHRA, CDR2 YSYEKL. V shed 0 bases and J 3 bases; nucleotides not matched to a gene: 1. The CDR3: CASSQEGTGGYEQYF. CDR3 DNA sequence: TGCGCCAGCAGCCAAGAGGGGACAGGGGGCTACGAGCAGTACTTC.

This clone was observed at least ten times. The chain recombines TRBV7-9 with TRBJ1-1; D is possibly TRBD1 (6 bases). CDR1 SEHNR and CDR2 FQNEAQ come from the germline V gene (reference sequence). CDR3 size: 13 residues. Trimming pared 8 bases from V and 3 bases from J, leaving 13 bases between. The CDR3 spells CASFKQGDTEAFF. The CDR3, as DNA: TGTGCCAGCTTCAAACAGGGAGACACTGAAGCTTTCTTT.

V and J are TRBV7-9 and TRBJ2-1, with D possibly matching TRBD1 (5 bases). V lost 2 bases to trimming and J lost 7 bases, with 9 bases between them. The CDR3 runs to 13 residues. CDR1 and CDR2 from the germline V gene are SEHNR and FQNEAQ (reference sequence). CDR3 in amino acids: CASSLSGHNEQFF. The CDR3 DNA reads as TGTGCCAGCAGCTTATCAGGGCATAATGAGCAGTTCTTC.

The CDR3 DNA is TGCGCCAGCAGCTTGGCCAAAAATACCCAGTACTTC. It is translated as CASSLAKNTQYF. This rearrangement joins TRBV5-1 to TRBJ2-5; D not resolved. CDR3 length: 12 amino acids. Trimming took off 0 bases at V and 8 bases at J, with 8 bases between the two ends. CDR1 SGHRS and CDR2 YFSETQ come from the germline V gene.

The J gene is TRBJ2-5, the V gene TRBV9; possibly TRBD1 for D (6 bases). The V and J ends lost 0 bases and 1 base respectively, with 10 bases between them. CDR3 length: 15 residues. In germline, CDR1 is SGDLS, CDR2 YYNGEE. The CDR3 reads CASSVEGQLQETQYF. The DNA of the CDR3 is TGTGCCAGCAGCGTAGAAGGACAGCTCCAAGAGACCCAGTACTTC.

V and J are TRBV4-1 and TRBJ1-6; D is uncertain. CDR1 and CDR2 from the germline V gene are MGHRA and YSYEKL. The V and J ends lost 1 base and 0 bases respectively, with 7 bases between them. This CDR3 is built from 16 residues. CDR3 residues: CASSQVTSSYNSPLHF. CDR3 nucleotide sequence: TGCGCCAGCAGCCAAGTGACAAGCTCCTATAATTCACCCCTCCACTTT.

The chain couples TRBV5-1 to TRBJ2-7, with a tentative D call TRBD2 (6 bases). The CDR3 runs to 11 residues. Trimming took 5 bases from V and 6 from J, leaving 9 bases between them. Germline V gene lookup returns CDR1 SGHRS and CDR2 YFSETQ. The CDR3 here is CASRYGGEQYF. The CDR3 DNA sequence: TGCGCCAGCAGGTACGGGGGCGAGCAGTACTTC.

The chain has TRBV15 and TRBJ2-7; 7 bases line up with TRBD2. Per the germline V gene, CDR1 is LNHNV and CDR2 is YYDKDF (reference sequence). J was trimmed by 5 bases and V by 0 bases; bases with no gene match: 7. This CDR3 spans 15 amino acids. CDR3 residues: CATSRDRLGGDEQYF. DNA for the CDR3: TGTGCCACCAGCAGAGATCGACTTGGGGGGGACGAGCAGTACTTC.

The sample holds a few counts of this clone. The chain has TRBV5-6 and TRBJ2-3; weak D call: TRBD2 (5 bases). There are 13 residues in the CDR3. CDR1 and CDR2 (germline): SGHDT, YYEEEE. With 0 bases removed from V and 6 bases from J, the gap between germline ends came to 8 bases. The CDR3 DNA sequence: TGTGCCAGCAGCTTGGAACTAGAGGATACGCAGTATTTT. Its protein product is CASSLELEDTQYF.

For this clone: Compared with germline, one end of the junction differs, possibly owing to a read error. The genes are TRBV11-2 and TRBJ2-7; unclear D gene. This CDR3 contains 11 residues. Germline assignment: CDR1 SGHAT and CDR2 FQNNGV. CDR3 sequence (DNA): TGTGCCGGCAGCCACAGCTACGAGCAGTACTTC. Its translation is CAGSHSYEQYF. The entire variable domain, with the rest obtained from reference TRBV11-2 and TRBJ2-7, is as follows: EAGVAQSPRYKIIEKRQSVAFWCNPISGHATLYWYQQILGQGPKLLIQFQNNGVVDDSQLPKDRFSAERLKGVDSTLKIQPAKLEDSAVYLCAGSHSYEQYFGPGTRLTVT.

The gene calls are TRBV25-1 and TRBJ1-2; D possibly corresponds to TRBD1 (6 bases). Trimming took 2 bases from V and 2 from J, leaving 9 bases between them. The CDR3 extends over 14 amino acids. The V gene's germline CDR1 is MGHDK and CDR2 SYGVNS. CDR3 bases: TGTGCCAGCAGTGAACTTGGACAGAACTATGGCTACACCTTC. Translation gives CASSELGQNYGYTF.

This clone appeared a few times. The J gene is TRBJ1-2, the V gene TRBV29-1, with D perhaps TRBD1 (5 bases). Germline V gives CDR1 SQVTM, CDR2 ANQGSEA. The CDR3 loop spans 11 amino acids. V was pared by 5 bases and J by 8 bases, with 12 bases between. CDR3 protein: CSVLQDQGYTF. The CDR3 DNA reads as TGCAGCGTTTTACAGGACCAGGGCTACACCTTC. Combining the CDR3 with reference TRBV29-1 and TRBJ1-2 gives the whole variable domain SAVISQKPSRDICQRGTSLTIQCQVDSQVTMMFWYRQQPGQSLTLIATANQGSEATYESGFVIDKFPISRPNLTFSTLTVSNMSPEDSSIYLCSVLQDQGYTFGSGTRLTVV.

There are a few counts of this clone. The chain carries TRBV29-1 and TRBJ2-2; D tentatively reads TRBD1 or TRBD2 (5 bases each). With 5 bases removed from V and 4 bases from J, the gap between germline ends came to 8 bases. The CDR3 sequence is 12 residues long. Germline V gene lookup returns CDR1 SQVTM and CDR2 ANQGSEA. CDR3 residues: CSVLRGTGELFF. CDR3 nucleotide sequence: TGCAGCGTTCTGAGGGGCACCGGGGAGCTGTTTTTT.

The sample holds a few counts of this clone. The chain links TRBV6-5 to TRBJ1-1; TRBD1 agrees at 7 bases. This CDR3 region has 14 residues. Trimming cost V 4 bases and J 4 bases; bases outside gene matches: 6. The V gene's germline CDR1 is MNHEY and CDR2 SVGAGI. Here the CDR3 reads CASSLTGFGTEAFF. DNA for the CDR3: TGTGCCAGCAGTTTGACAGGGTTTGGCACTGAAGCTTTCTTT.

This chain connects TRBV4-1 to TRBJ2-7, with TRBD1 identical over 10 bases. CDR3 length: 17 residues. Germline V gene sequence: CDR1 MGHRA, CDR2 YSYEKL. Losses at the gene ends were 2 bases for V and 0 bases for J; bases not matched to a gene: 7. CDR3 loop: CASSQQTGGSSSYEQYF. The CDR3 DNA sequence: TGCGCCAGCAGCCAACAGACAGGGGGCTCAAGCTCCTACGAGCAGTACTTC.